This T cell receptor beta chain was sequenced in a study of blood T cell repertoires in COVID-19. Looking at the study overall: Researchers got acute and convalescent COVID-19 samples from the United States, Italy and Spain. Sample material is recorded as cDNA or gDNA derived from T cells, B-cell-depleted T cells, or PBMCs.

This CDR3 has 11 amino acids. Trimming left V 4 bases short and J 7 bases short, with 7 bases between. Germline V lookup: CDR1 LGHDT, CDR2 YNNKEL (reference sequence). Here immunoSEQ multiplex PCR was the method, and the copy in TCRdb shows in-frame clones only, minus some. The sample shows roughly 570,000 clones, less than 90% of them seen only once. The chain links TRBV3-1 (or the pseudogene TRBV3-2) to TRBJ1-1; possibly TRBD1 for D (6 bases). The sequence was obtained from a woman aged 50 to 60 with COVID-19, enrolled during active disease. The sequenced sample was peripheral blood. The CDR3 protein is CASSRQDEAFF. The CDR3 bases are TGTGCCAGCAGCCGACAGGATGAAGCTTTCTTT.